The 2 T cell receptor beta chains below come from one sample, sequenced in a study of cytomegalovirus exposure and HLA in healthy donors. Use of 60 Vbeta and 13 Jbeta primers characterized the PCR. The table came from immunoSEQ multiplex PCR; TCRdb's copy has only in-frame clones and leaves some out. In the table there are under 150,000 clones, 78% of which are singletons. Source material: PBMCs. The receptors were sampled from a woman under 40 in good health and CMV-seropositive.

This clone was seen a handful of times. The chain has TRBV4-2 and TRBJ2-1, with 11 bases lining up with TRBD2. V was pared by 0 bases and J by 5 bases, with 9 bases of the junction left unmatched. Germline V gives CDR1 LGHNA, CDR2 YNFKEQ. CDR3 length: 18 residues. The CDR3 DNA reads as TGTGCCAGCAGCCAAGATCCGTCTGCTAGCGGGGGGCACAATGAGCAGTTCTTC. Translated, it gives CASSQDPSASGGHNEQFF.

The chain has TRBV7-6 and TRBJ1-1; 7 nucleotides agree with TRBD1. This CDR3 has 15 residues. Germline CDR1 is SGHVS and CDR2 is FNYEAQ. The V segment lost 5 bases and the J segment 3 bases; nucleotides outside the gene matches: 9. The CDR3, as DNA: TGTGCCAGCAGCCCCCCGACAGGGCGGTACACTGAAGCTTTCTTT. Translated, it gives CASSPPTGRYTEAFF.